This is a list of T cell receptor beta chains from one sample in a study of regulatory T cells in long-lasting Graves disease. TCRdb re-analysed the multiplex PCR reads in MiXCR, keeping a single row per CDR3 protein. The sample has a few hundred thousand distinct CDR3 sequences; roughly a quarter are singletons. The specimen comprised peripheral blood mononuclear cells (PBMCs), sampled when the disease was refractory, from a patient treated with antithyroid drugs. All receptors come from a female donor with Graves disease. Both conserved end residues are part of each CDR3. D genes are given only for firm matches. Expanded clones are given a class, and other clones once, few, many or no size at all.

>TRBV19|-|few|17|TRBJ2-7
TGTGCCAGTAGTATAAAAGGGGAGGCCGGAAGCTCCTACGAGCAGTACTTC
CASSIKGEAGSSYEQYF
>TRBV3-1|-|-|16|TRBJ2-3
TGTGCCAGCAGCCCCTGGGTCAGTCACAGCACAGATACGCAGTATTTT
CASSPWVSHSTDTQYF
>TRBV18|-|few|12|TRBJ1-2
TGTGCCAGCTCACCAGATCAGGGTGGCTACACCTTC
CASSPDQGGYTF
>TRBV19|-|few|14|TRBJ1-5
TGTGCCAGGGACGGTCTACGAGTGGGTCAGCCCCAGCATTTT
CARDGLRVGQPQHF
>TRBV7-2|TRBD2|many|18|TRBJ2-7
TGTGCCAGCAGCTTAGTTGCTGGGCTAGCGGGGGGACCCTACGAGCAGTACTTC
CASSLVAGLAGGPYEQYF
>TRBV2|-|many|16|TRBJ1-5
TGTGCCAGCGATCTCGGGCCCCTGGGTAGCAATCAGCCCCAGCATTTT
CASDLGPLGSNQPQHF
>TRBV5-6|-|many|18|TRBJ2-5
TGTGCCAGCAGCTGGGGTTTGGGAGTGGTCATGGTCCAAGAGACCCAGTACTTC
CASSWGLGVVMVQETQYF
>TRBV20-1|-|many|11|TRBJ2-2
TGCAGTGCTAGTAGTGGCGGGGAGCTGTTTTTT
CSASSGGELFF
>TRBV12-3/TRBV12-4|-|-|14|TRBJ2-7
TGTGCCAGCAGTTTACGGGCAGGTTCCTACGAGCAGTACTTC
CASSLRAGSYEQYF
>TRBV20-1|TRBD2|many|15|TRBJ2-7
TGCAGTGCTAGGCGCCCTAGCGGGAGTGCCTACGAGCAGTACTTC
CSARRPSGSAYEQYF
>TRBV20-1|TRBD2|-|15|TRBJ2-7
TGCAGTGCTAGAGATCGGCTTAGCGGGAGATACGAGCAGTACTTC
CSARDRLSGRYEQYF
>TRBV2|-|many|13|TRBJ1-1
TGTGCCAGCAGTGACAGGGTTAACACTGAAGCTTTCTTT
CASSDRVNTEAFF
>TRBV20-1|-|many|11|TRBJ1-4
TGCAGTGCTAGAGATCATCCAAAACTGTTTTTT
CSARDHPKLFF
>TRBV19|TRBD1|-|16|TRBJ1-2
TGTGCCAGTAGTATAGGTCGGACAGGGGATAACTATGGCTACACCTTC
CASSIGRTGDNYGYTF
>TRBV6-2/TRBV6-3|TRBD2|few|14|TRBJ2-2
TGTGCCAGCAGCTACTTTAGCGGGACCGGGGAGCTGTTTTTT
CASSYFSGTGELFF
>TRBV5-1|-|many|15|TRBJ1-1
TGCGCCAGCAGCCCCCTGATCGGGCTGAACACTGAAGCTTTCTTT
CASSPLIGLNTEAFF
>TRBV3-1|TRBD1|-|16|TRBJ1-3
TGTGCCAGCAGCCAACCGACAGGGAGCTCTGGAAACACCATATATTTT
CASSQPTGSSGNTIYF
>TRBV25-1|-|-|15|TRBJ1-2
TGTGCCAGCAGTGGATTTGAGTTAGGGGTGTATGGCTACACCTTC
CASSGFELGVYGYTF
>TRBV24-1|-|few|13|TRBJ2-5
TGTGCCACCGGTGAAGGCGGGCAAGAGACCCAGTACTTC
CATGEGGQETQYF
>TRBV7-8|-|-|18|TRBJ2-1
TGTGCCAGCAGCCCCACAACGCGGGGTCGGTTTACCTACAATGAGCAGTTCTTC
CASSPTTRGRFTYNEQFF